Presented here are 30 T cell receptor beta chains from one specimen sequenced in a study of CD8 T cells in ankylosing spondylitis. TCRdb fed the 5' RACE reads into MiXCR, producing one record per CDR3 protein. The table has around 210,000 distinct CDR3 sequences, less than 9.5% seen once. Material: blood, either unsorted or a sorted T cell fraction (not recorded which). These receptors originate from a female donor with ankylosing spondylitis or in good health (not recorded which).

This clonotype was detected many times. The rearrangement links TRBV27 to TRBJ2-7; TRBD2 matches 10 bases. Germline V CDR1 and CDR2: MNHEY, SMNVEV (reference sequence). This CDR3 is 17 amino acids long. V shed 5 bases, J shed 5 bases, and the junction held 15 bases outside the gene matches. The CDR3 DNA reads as TGTGCCAGCAGTGGGACTAGCGCCTTCAAGGCAATTCACGAGCAGTACTTC. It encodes CASSGTSAFKAIHEQYF.

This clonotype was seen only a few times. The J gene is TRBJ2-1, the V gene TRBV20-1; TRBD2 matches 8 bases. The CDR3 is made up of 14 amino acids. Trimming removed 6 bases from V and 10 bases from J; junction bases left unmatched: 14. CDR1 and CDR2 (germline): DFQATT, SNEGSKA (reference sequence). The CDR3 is CSASVGGGVWEQFF. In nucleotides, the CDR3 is TGCAGTGCCTCCGTCGGGGGGGGAGTATGGGAGCAGTTCTTC.

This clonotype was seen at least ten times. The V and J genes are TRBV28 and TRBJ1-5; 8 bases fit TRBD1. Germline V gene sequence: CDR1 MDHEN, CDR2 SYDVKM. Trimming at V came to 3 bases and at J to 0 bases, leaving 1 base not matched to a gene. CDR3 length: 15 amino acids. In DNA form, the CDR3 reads TGTGCCAGCAGTTTGGGACAGGTTAGCAATCAGCCCCAGCATTTT. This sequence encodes CASSLGQVSNQPQHF.

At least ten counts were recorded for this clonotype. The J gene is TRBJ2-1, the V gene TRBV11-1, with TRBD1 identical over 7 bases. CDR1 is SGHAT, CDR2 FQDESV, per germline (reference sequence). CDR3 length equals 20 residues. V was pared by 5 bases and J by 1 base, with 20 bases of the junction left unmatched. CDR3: CASSPRFGGTNRGSYNEQFF. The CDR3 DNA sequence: TGTGCCAGCAGCCCCCGCTTTGGCGGTACTAACAGGGGATCCTACAATGAGCAGTTCTTC.

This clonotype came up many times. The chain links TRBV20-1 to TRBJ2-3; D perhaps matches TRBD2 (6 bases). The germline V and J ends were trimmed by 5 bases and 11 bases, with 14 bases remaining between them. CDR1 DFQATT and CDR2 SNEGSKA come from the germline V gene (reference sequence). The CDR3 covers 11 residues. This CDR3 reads CSADPGRWQYF. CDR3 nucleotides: TGCAGTGCTGACCCAGGGAGGTGGCAGTATTTT.

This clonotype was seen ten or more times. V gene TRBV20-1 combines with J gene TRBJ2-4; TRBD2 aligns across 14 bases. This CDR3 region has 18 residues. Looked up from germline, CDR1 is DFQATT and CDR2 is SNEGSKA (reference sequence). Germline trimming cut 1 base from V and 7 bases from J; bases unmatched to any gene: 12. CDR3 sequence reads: CSARAPGTSGSIGNIQYF. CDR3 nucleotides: TGCAGTGCTAGAGCCCCCGGGACTAGCGGGAGTATCGGGAACATTCAGTACTTC.

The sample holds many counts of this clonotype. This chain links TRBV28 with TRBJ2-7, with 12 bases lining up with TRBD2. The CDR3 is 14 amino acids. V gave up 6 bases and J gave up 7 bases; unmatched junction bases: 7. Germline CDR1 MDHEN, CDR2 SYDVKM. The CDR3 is CASSPGLAGREQYF. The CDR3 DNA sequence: TGTGCCAGCAGCCCGGGACTAGCGGGCCGAGAGCAGTACTTC.

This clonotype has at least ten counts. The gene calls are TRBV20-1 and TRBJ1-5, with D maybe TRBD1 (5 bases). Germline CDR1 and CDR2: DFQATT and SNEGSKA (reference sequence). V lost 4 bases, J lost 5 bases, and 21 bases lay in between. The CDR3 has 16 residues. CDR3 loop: CSAIHARGRMDQPQHF. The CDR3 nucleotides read TGCAGTGCTATCCACGCCCGGGGGAGGATGGATCAGCCCCAGCATTTT.

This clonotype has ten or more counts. In DNA, the CDR3 is TGCAGCGTTGAGGAACTAACAGGTTCCCAAGAGACCCAGTACTTC. The encoded protein is CSVEELTGSQETQYF. V and J are TRBV29-1 and TRBJ2-5, with D possibly being TRBD1 (5 bases). CDR3 length equals 15 residues. The germline CDR1 and CDR2 sequences are SQVTM and ANQGSEA. V lost 3 bases, J lost 1 base, and 15 bases lay in between. Full variable domain (outside the CDR3, taken from reference TRBV29-1 and TRBJ2-5): SAVISQKPSRDICQRGTSLTIQCQVDSQVTMMFWYRQQPGQSLTLIATANQGSEATYESGFVIDKFPISRPNLTFSTLTVSNMSPEDSSIYLCSVEELTGSQETQYFGPGTRLLVL.

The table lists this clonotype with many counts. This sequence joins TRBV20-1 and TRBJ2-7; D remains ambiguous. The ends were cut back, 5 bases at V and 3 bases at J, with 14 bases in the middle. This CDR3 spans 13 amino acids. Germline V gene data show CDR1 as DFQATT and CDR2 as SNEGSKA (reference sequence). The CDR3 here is CSAALGPGYEQYF. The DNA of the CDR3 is TGCAGTGCTGCCCTCGGTCCCGGCTACGAGCAGTACTTC.

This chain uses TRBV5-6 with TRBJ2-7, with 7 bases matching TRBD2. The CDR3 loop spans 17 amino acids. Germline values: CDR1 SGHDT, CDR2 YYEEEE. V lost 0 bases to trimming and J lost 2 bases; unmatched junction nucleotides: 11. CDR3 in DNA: TGTGCCAGCAGCTTGGCCGCCTTTACTAGCGTACCCTACGAGCAGTACTTC. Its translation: CASSLAAFTSVPYEQYF. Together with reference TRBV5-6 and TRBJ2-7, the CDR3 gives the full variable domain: DAGVTQSPTHLIKTRGQQVTLRCSPKSGHDTVSWYQQALGQGPQFIFQYYEEEERQRGNFPDRFSGHQFPNYSSELNVNALLLGDSALYLCASSLAAFTSVPYEQYFGPGTRLTVT.

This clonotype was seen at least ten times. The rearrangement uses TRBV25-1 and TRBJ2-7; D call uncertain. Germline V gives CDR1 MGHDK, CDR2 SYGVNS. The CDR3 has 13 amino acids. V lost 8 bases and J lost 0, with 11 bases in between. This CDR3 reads CASGRTGSYEQYF. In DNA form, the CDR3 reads TGTGCCAGCGGAAGGACGGGCTCCTACGAGCAGTACTTC.

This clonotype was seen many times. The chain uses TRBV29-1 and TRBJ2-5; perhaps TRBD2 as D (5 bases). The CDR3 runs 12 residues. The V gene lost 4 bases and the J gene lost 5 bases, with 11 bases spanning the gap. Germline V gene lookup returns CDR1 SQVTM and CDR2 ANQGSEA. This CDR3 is CSVADRGETQYF. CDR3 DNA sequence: TGCAGCGTTGCGGACCGCGGGGAGACCCAGTACTTC.

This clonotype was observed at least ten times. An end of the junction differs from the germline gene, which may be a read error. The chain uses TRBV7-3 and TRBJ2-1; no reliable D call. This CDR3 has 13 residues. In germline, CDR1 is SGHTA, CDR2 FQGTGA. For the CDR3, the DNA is TGTGCCAGCAGTTTAACTTCCAACAATGAGCAGTTCTTC. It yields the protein CASSLTSNNEQFF.

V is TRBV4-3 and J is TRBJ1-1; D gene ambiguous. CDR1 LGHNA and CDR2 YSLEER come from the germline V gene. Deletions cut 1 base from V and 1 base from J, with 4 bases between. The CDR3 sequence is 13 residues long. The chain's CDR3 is CASSQVANTEAFF. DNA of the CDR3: TGCGCCAGCAGCCAAGTAGCGAACACTGAAGCTTTCTTT.

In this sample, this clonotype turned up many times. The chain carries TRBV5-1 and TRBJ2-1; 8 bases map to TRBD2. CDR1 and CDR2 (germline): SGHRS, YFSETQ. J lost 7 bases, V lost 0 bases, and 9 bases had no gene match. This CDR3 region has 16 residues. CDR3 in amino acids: CASSLAGTRPWNEQFF. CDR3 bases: TGCGCCAGCAGCTTGGCTGGGACTAGGCCCTGGAATGAGCAGTTCTTC.

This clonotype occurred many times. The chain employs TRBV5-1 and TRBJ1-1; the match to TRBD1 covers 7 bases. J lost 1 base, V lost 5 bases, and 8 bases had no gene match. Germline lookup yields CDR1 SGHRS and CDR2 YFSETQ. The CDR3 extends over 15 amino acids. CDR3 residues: CASRFTGAGNTEAFF. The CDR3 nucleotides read TGCGCCAGCAGATTTACAGGGGCTGGGAACACTGAAGCTTTCTTT.

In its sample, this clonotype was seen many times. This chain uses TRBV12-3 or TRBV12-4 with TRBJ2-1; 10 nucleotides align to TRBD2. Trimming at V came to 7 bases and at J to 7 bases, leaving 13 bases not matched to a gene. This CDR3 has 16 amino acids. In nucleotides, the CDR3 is TGTGCCAGCACCGCCCCCATAGCGGGAGGCGTTAATGAGCAGTTCTTC. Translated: CASTAPIAGGVNEQFF.

The CDR3 region has the DNA TGTGCCAGCAGCGGCCGGTTTAGGGAGAGGGGTTCACCCCTCCACTTT. It translates to CASSGRFRERGSPLHF. The chain has TRBV7-2 and TRBJ1-6; TRBD1 is a possible D gene (5 bases). The CDR3 runs to 16 residues. Trimming pared 5 bases from V and 9 bases from J, leaving 20 bases between. CDR1 is SGHTA, CDR2 FQGNSA, per germline. The complete variable domain, with remaining parts taken from reference TRBV7-2 and TRBJ1-6, reads GAGVSQSPSNKVTEKGKDVELRCDPISGHTALYWYRQSLGQGLEFLIYFQGNSAPDKSGLPSDRFSAERTGGSVSTLTIQRTQQEDSAVYLCASSGRFRERGSPLHFGNGTRLTVT.

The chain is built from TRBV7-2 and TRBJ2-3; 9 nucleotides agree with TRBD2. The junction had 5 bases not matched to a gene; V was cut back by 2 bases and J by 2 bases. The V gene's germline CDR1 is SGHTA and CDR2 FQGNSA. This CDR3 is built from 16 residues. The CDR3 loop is CASSLMLAGITDTQYF. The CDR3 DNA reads TGTGCCAGCAGCTTAATGCTAGCGGGGATCACAGATACGCAGTATTTT. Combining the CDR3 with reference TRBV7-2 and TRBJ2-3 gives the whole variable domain GAGVSQSPSNKVTEKGKDVELRCDPISGHTALYWYRQSLGQGLEFLIYFQGNSAPDKSGLPSDRFSAERTGGSVSTLTIQRTQQEDSAVYLCASSLMLAGITDTQYFGPGTRLTVL.

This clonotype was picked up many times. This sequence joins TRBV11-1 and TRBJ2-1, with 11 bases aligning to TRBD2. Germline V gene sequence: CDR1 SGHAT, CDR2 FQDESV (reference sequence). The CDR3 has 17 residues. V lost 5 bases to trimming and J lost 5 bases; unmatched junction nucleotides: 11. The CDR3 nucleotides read TGTGCCAGCAGCCCGTTACCCAGGACTAGCGGGCACAATGAGCAGTTCTTC. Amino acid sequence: CASSPLPRTSGHNEQFF. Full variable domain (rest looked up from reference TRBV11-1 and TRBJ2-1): EAEVAQSPRYKITEKSQAVAFWCDPISGHATLYWYRQILGQGPELLVQFQDESVVDDSQLPKDRFSAERLKGVDSTLKIQPAELGDSAMYLCASSPLPRTSGHNEQFFGPGTRLTVL.

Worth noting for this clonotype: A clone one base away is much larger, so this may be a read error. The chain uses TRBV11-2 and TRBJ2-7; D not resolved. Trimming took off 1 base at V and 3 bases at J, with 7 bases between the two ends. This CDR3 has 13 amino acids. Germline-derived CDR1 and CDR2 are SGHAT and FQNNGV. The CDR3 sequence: CASSLVYRYEQYF. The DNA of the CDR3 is TGTGCCAGCAGCTTAGTATACCGCTACGAGCAGTACTTC.

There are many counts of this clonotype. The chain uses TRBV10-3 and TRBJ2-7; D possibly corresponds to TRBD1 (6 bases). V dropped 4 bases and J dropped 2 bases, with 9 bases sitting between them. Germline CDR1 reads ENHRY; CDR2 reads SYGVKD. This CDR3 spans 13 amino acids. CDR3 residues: CAISAGVTYEQYF. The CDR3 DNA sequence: TGTGCCATCAGTGCAGGGGTAACCTACGAGCAGTACTTC.

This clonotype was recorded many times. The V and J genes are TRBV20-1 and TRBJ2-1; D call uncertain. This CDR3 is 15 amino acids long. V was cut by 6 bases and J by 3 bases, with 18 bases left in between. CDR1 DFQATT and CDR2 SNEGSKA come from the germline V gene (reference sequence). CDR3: CSARLQEHDYNEQFF. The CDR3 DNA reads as TGCAGTGCCCGCCTTCAGGAGCATGACTACAATGAGCAGTTCTTC.

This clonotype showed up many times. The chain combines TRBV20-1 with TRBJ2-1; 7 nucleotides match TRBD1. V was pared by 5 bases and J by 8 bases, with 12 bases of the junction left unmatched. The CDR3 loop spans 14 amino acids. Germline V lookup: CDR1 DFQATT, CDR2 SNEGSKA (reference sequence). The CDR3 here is CSASRTGYGDEQFF. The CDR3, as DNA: TGCAGTGCTTCTCGGACAGGATACGGGGATGAGCAGTTCTTC.

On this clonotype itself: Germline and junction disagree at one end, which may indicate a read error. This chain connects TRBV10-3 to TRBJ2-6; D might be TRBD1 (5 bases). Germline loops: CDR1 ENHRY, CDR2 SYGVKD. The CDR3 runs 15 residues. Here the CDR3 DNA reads TGTGCCATCAGTGAGTCTTCATCTGGGGCCGACGTCCTGACTTTC. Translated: CAISESSSGADVLTF.

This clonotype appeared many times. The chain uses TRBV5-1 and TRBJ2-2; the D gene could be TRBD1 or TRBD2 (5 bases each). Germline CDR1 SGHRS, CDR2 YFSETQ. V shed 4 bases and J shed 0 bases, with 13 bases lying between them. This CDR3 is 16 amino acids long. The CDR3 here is CASSPGTSANTGELFF. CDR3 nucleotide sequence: TGCGCCAGCAGCCCCGGGACCTCGGCGAACACCGGGGAGCTGTTTTTT.

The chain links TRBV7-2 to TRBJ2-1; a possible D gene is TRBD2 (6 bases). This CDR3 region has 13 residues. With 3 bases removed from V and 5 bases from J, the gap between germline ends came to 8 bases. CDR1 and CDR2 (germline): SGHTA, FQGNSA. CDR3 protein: CASSFGGNNEQFF. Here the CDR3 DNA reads TGTGCCAGCAGCTTCGGGGGTAACAATGAGCAGTTCTTC. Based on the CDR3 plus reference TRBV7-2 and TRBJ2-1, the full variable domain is GAGVSQSPSNKVTEKGKDVELRCDPISGHTALYWYRQSLGQGLEFLIYFQGNSAPDKSGLPSDRFSAERTGGSVSTLTIQRTQQEDSAVYLCASSFGGNNEQFFGPGTRLTVL.

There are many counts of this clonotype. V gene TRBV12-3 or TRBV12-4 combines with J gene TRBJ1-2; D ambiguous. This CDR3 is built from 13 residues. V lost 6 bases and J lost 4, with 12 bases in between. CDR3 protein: CASSSRQAYGYTF. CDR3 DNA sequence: TGTGCCAGCAGCTCACGGCAGGCCTATGGCTACACCTTC.

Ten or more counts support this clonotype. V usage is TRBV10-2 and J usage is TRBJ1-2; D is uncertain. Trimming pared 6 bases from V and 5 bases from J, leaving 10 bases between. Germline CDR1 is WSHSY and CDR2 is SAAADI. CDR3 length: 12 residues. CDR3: CASRADRYGYTF. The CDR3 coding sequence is TGCGCCAGCAGGGCAGACCGTTATGGCTACACCTTC.